The 5 T cell receptor beta chains given below trace back to one sample, sequenced in a study of cytomegalovirus exposure and HLA in healthy donors. The primer mix had 60 Vbeta and 13 Jbeta primers. Assay: immunoSEQ multiplex PCR; the TCRdb copy retains only in-frame clones and omits some. Altogether roughly 62,000 clones are present, approximately 77% being singletons, with the ten largest covering roughly 3.4%. The sequencing sample was made of PBMCs. The origin of the receptors is a woman in her thirties or forties in good health and CMV-seropositive.

A note on this clone: Other DNA sequences within the sample encode an identical CDR3. V gene TRBV11-2 combines with J gene TRBJ2-5; 9 bases are a match to TRBD2. V lost 5 bases to trimming and J lost 6 bases; unmatched junction nucleotides: 13. Looked up from germline, CDR1 is SGHAT and CDR2 is FQNNGV. The CDR3 extends over 16 amino acids. The CDR3 coding sequence is TGTGCCAGCAGCCCCGGGCGGAGCGGGGGGCGGCAGACCCAGTACTTC. Translation gives CASSPGRSGGRQTQYF.

The chain has TRBV19 and TRBJ1-5; 7 bases are shared with TRBD1. Germline CDR1 LNHDA, CDR2 SQIVND (reference sequence). Trimming at V came to 7 bases and at J to 6 bases, leaving 12 bases not matched to a gene. The CDR3 runs to 15 residues. CDR3 in DNA: TGTGCCAGTACCAGGCGGCAGGGGGGAGGTCAGCCCCAGCATTTT. Protein: CASTRRQGGGQPQHF.

The J gene is TRBJ1-1, the V gene TRBV19; a weak D match, TRBD1 (5 bases). The germline V gene encodes CDR1 LNHDA and CDR2 SQIVND (reference sequence). CDR3 size: 12 residues. V was pared by 6 bases and J by 5 bases, with 10 bases between. DNA of the CDR3: TGTGCCAGTAGGGCAGGGTGGACTGAAGCTTTCTTT. Translated: CASRAGWTEAFF.

This clone was counted between two and nine times. The chain is built from TRBV2 and TRBJ2-7; D possibly corresponds to TRBD1 (7 bases). V was trimmed by 4 bases and J by 8 bases, leaving 15 bases between them. CDR1 is SNHLY and CDR2 is FYNNEI in the germline V gene. This CDR3 comprises 13 residues. CDR3 sequence: CASSGRQGGKQYF. DNA of the CDR3: TGTGCCAGCAGTGGCAGACAGGGAGGAAAGCAGTACTTC.

In this sample, this clone turned up a few times. Other DNA sequences of this sample code for an identical CDR3. The chain combines TRBV19 with TRBJ2-7; 10 nucleotides line up with TRBD1. The CDR3 is made up of 13 amino acids. The germline CDR1 and CDR2 sequences are LNHDA and SQIVND (reference sequence). The V and J ends lost 4 bases and 5 bases, in that order; junction bases with no gene match: 2. The CDR3 is CASSRDRGDEQYF. Written as DNA, the CDR3 is TGTGCCAGTAGTAGGGACAGGGGAGACGAGCAGTACTTC.